This T cell receptor beta chain was observed in a study of response to subunit inactivated influenza vaccine. Study-wide findings and caveats: That few new T cells are recruited by each seasonal influenza vaccination was the authors' suggestion.

TCRdb reprocessed the RT-PCR reads with MiXCR, giving one entry per CDR3 protein. This repertoire shows 450,000 to 600,000 distinct CDR3 sequences, 16% found once; its top ten account for roughly 3.1%. With regard to this clonotype: Antigen specificity is unknown.

Per germline, CDR1 MNHEY and CDR2 SVGAGI. The V gene lost 0 bases and the J gene lost 8 bases, with 13 bases spanning the gap. The CDR3 loop spans 14 amino acids. The source material was CD4+ T cells sorted from PBMCs, sampled roughly 24 months after vaccination. The rearrangement joins TRBV6-5 to TRBJ1-2; D is perhaps TRBD1 (5 bases). The clonotype was recovered from a man in his fifties or sixties who received an inactivated influenza vaccine. The CDR3 reads CASSYSAGSGGYTF. As DNA, the CDR3 is TGTGCCAGCAGTTACTCCGCAGGCTCAGGGGGCTACACCTTC.